The 18 T cell receptor beta chains listed next were all sequenced from one sample in a study of response to subunit inactivated influenza vaccine. Each CDR3 protein is one row after TCRdb ran MiXCR on the RT-PCR reads. The top ten hold around 10% of the sample, which has about 650,000 distinct CDR3 sequences, approximately 14% seen once. The sample here was PBMCs from blood, taken about 11 days after vaccination. These receptors were obtained from a man aged 50 or older who received an inactivated influenza vaccine.

The sample holds a few counts of this clonotype. The chain joins TRBV3-1 to TRBJ2-5; D gene uncertain. Germline CDR1 is LGHDT and CDR2 is YNNKEL (reference sequence). Deletions cut 2 bases from V and 5 bases from J, with 9 bases between. CDR3 size: 13 residues. The CDR3 reads CASSQNPGETQYF. Written as DNA, the CDR3 is TGTGCCAGCAGCCAAAACCCCGGGGAGACCCAGTACTTC.

The chain uses TRBV10-3 and TRBJ2-7; 7 nucleotides match TRBD1. V lost 7 bases, J lost 5 bases, and 5 bases stayed unmatched. This CDR3 has 12 residues. CDR1 ENHRY and CDR2 SYGVKD come from the germline V gene. The CDR3 coding sequence is TGTGCCATCAAGGAAACAGGGGACGAGCAGTACTTC. As protein: CAIKETGDEQYF.

At least ten counts were recorded for this clonotype. The V and J genes are TRBV12-3 or TRBV12-4 and TRBJ2-2; unclear D gene. V was clipped by 10 bases and J by 2 bases, with 8 bases between them. This CDR3 has 12 residues. Here the CDR3 reads CATLRNTGELFF. The CDR3 DNA reads TGTGCCACCCTTAGAAACACCGGGGAGCTGTTTTTT.

This rearrangement joins TRBV11-2 to TRBJ2-2, with 9 bases lining up with TRBD1. In germline, CDR1 is SGHAT, CDR2 FQNNGV. There are 17 residues in the CDR3. The V and J ends lost 4 bases and 1 base, in that order; junction bases with no gene match: 7. CDR3 sequence: CASSSRRDRVNTGELFF. The CDR3 nucleotides read TGTGCCAGCAGCTCGCGCCGGGACAGGGTGAACACCGGGGAGCTGTTTTTT.

The chain couples TRBV3-1 to TRBJ2-2, with a possible D match to TRBD2 (6 bases). There are 15 residues in the CDR3. CDR1 is LGHDT and CDR2 is YNNKEL in the germline V gene (reference sequence). Deletions cut 6 bases from V and 1 base from J, with 12 bases between. The DNA of the CDR3 is TGTGCCAGCAGTCGACTAGACGTGAACACCGGGGAGCTGTTTTTT. Encoded protein: CASSRLDVNTGELFF. The full variable domain, completed using reference TRBV3-1 and TRBJ2-2, is DTAVSQTPKYLVTQMGNDKSIKCEQNLGHDTMYWYKQDSKKFLKIMFSYNNKELIINETVPNRFSPKSPDKAHLNLHINSLELGDSAVYFCASSRLDVNTGELFFGEGSRLTVL.

This clonotype was seen a handful of times. The genes are TRBV7-2 and TRBJ2-3, with 8 bases matching TRBD2. The CDR3 sequence is 16 residues long. The V gene end was trimmed by 5 bases and the J gene end by 5 bases; junction bases not matched to a gene: 12. The germline V gene has CDR1 SGHTA and CDR2 FQGNSA. The CDR3 DNA reads TGTGCCAGCAGCCCCCCGGGACTAGGTGGTAGAGATACGCAGTATTTT. As protein: CASSPPGLGGRDTQYF.

The V call is TRBV4-3, the J call TRBJ2-1; a weak D match, TRBD2 (6 bases). The CDR3 is 15 residues long. Trimming removed 0 bases from V and 4 bases from J, with 10 bases in between. Per germline, CDR1 LGHNA and CDR2 YSLEER. CDR3 loop: CASSQEVAEYNEQFF. Here the CDR3 DNA reads TGCGCCAGCAGCCAAGAGGTAGCGGAATACAATGAGCAGTTCTTC.

The chain uses TRBV12-3 or TRBV12-4 and TRBJ2-2, with D possibly TRBD2 on 5 matching bases. The V and J ends lost 2 bases and 5 bases respectively, with 9 bases between them. The CDR3 spans 14 residues. DNA of the CDR3: TGTGCCAGCAGTTTAAGTGCGGGTACCGGGGAGCTGTTTTTT. Translation: CASSLSAGTGELFF.

This clonotype was seen a handful of times. The rearrangement links TRBV15 to TRBJ1-1; D may be TRBD1 (6 bases). The CDR3 consists of 14 residues. V lost 1 base to trimming and J lost 4 bases, with 10 bases between them. Germline V CDR1 and CDR2: LNHNV, YYDKDF (reference sequence). The DNA for the CDR3 is TGTGCCACCAGCAGAGTACAGGGAGGCACTGAAGCTTTCTTT. It translates to CATSRVQGGTEAFF.

The rearrangement uses TRBV2 and TRBJ1-1; TRBD1 agrees at 8 bases. Germline trimming cut 4 bases from V and 1 base from J; bases unmatched to any gene: 8. The length of the CDR3 is 16 residues. Per the germline V gene, CDR1 is SNHLY and CDR2 is FYNNEI. CDR3 bases: TGTGCCAGCAGTGGGTCCAGGGGGCGCGGGAACACTGAAGCTTTCTTT. This sequence encodes CASSGSRGRGNTEAFF.

This clonotype was seen at least ten times. The chain combines TRBV6-2 or TRBV6-3 with TRBJ2-2, with D unresolved. The CDR3 runs to 12 residues. V gave up 0 bases and J gave up 4 bases, with 0 bases separating them. Germline lookup yields CDR1 MNHEY and CDR2 SVGEGT. The CDR3 coding sequence is TGTGCCAGCAGTTACTCCACCGGGGAGCTGTTTTTT. Translated: CASSYSTGELFF.

The genes are TRBV28 and TRBJ2-3, with 7 bases lining up with TRBD1. CDR1 is MDHEN and CDR2 is SYDVKM in the germline V gene. This CDR3 is built from 19 residues. V lost 3 bases to trimming and J lost 2 bases; unmatched junction nucleotides: 17. CDR3 sequence reads: CASSFYVPSNRGPTDTQYF. The DNA for the CDR3 is TGTGCCAGCAGTTTTTACGTCCCGTCAAACAGGGGTCCCACAGATACGCAGTATTTT.

V is TRBV3-1 and J is TRBJ2-3; D remains unclear. The CDR3 runs to 14 residues. Germline loops: CDR1 LGHDT, CDR2 YNNKEL (reference sequence). The V and J ends lost 1 base and 8 bases respectively, with 13 bases between them. The CDR3 loop is CASSQGADPGTQYF. CDR3 DNA sequence: TGTGCCAGCAGCCAAGGGGCCGACCCCGGTACGCAGTATTTT.

The CDR3 coding sequence is TGTGCCAGCAGCTTTTACGGGGAGCTGTTTTTT. It specifies CASSFYGELFF. This sequence joins TRBV7-2 and TRBJ2-2; D call uncertain. The CDR3 length is 11 residues. With 3 bases removed from V and 7 bases from J, the gap between germline ends came to 3 bases. Germline CDR1 is SGHTA and CDR2 is FQGNSA. Full variable domain (missing parts from reference TRBV7-2 and TRBJ2-2): GAGVSQSPSNKVTEKGKDVELRCDPISGHTALYWYRQSLGQGLEFLIYFQGNSAPDKSGLPSDRFSAERTGGSVSTLTIQRTQQEDSAVYLCASSFYGELFFGEGSRLTVL.

The chain is built from TRBV7-9 and TRBJ2-2; 8 bases are a match to TRBD1. Germline CDR1 is SEHNR and CDR2 is FQNEAQ (reference sequence). This CDR3 has 17 residues. Trimming took 5 bases from V and 3 from J; bases not matched to a gene: 11. The CDR3 sequence is CASSPRGLVDYTGELFF. CDR3 coding DNA: TGTGCCAGCAGCCCCAGGGGGCTCGTTGATTACACCGGGGAGCTGTTTTTT.

V and J are TRBV14 and TRBJ2-2; TRBD2 agrees at 9 bases. J gave up 5 bases and V 4 bases, and 5 bases lay outside the gene matches. The CDR3 consists of 15 residues. CDR1 SGHDN and CDR2 FVKESK come from the germline V gene. This chain's CDR3 is CASSPRLADTGELFF. The CDR3 DNA sequence: TGTGCCAGCAGCCCACGACTAGCGGATACCGGGGAGCTGTTTTTT.

This clonotype appeared a few times. The genes are TRBV7-8 and TRBJ2-5, with unresolved D. The CDR3 contains 16 residues. The ends were cut back, 3 bases at V and 3 bases at J, with 17 bases in the middle. Germline CDR1 and CDR2: SGHVS and FQNEAQ. The CDR3 loop reads CASSFKPLVGKETQYF. The CDR3 nucleotides are TGTGCCAGCAGCTTTAAGCCCCTCGTGGGTAAAGAGACCCAGTACTTC.

The chain has TRBV6-2 or TRBV6-3 and TRBJ2-7; 13 nucleotides line up with TRBD2. The CDR3 totals 15 residues. Germline V gives CDR1 MNHEY, CDR2 SVGEGT. Trimming removed 5 bases from V and 4 bases from J; junction bases left unmatched: 5. CDR3 in DNA: TGTGCCAGCAGTCGGACTAGCGGGAGCCGATACGAGCAGTACTTC. Translated, it gives CASSRTSGSRYEQYF.